The clone carrying this T cell receptor (beta chain) was recorded a few times. Antigen: not known. The germline V gene encodes CDR1 SEHNR and CDR2 FQNEAQ (reference sequence). The CDR3 length is 15 residues. V shed 5 bases and J 10 bases; nucleotides not matched to a gene: 11. Primed by a sample-barcoded 5' primer and a J-beta primer mix, a second PCR proceeded for about 6 to 12 cycles. Every cDNA was tagged by a template-switch adaptor with 12 random nucleotides. TCRdb ran MiXCR on the 5' RACE reads and lists one entry per CDR3 protein. The data hold 800,000 or so distinct CDR3 sequences, with about half observed a single time. Samples each had at least 5.5 micrograms of total RNA extracted. This record belongs to a study of blood T cells in healthy people across ages. General study findings and limits: Across samples, TCR beta diversity tracked strongly with naive T cell percentage.

The TCR sequence derives from a man at least 80 years old in good health. What was sequenced was blood. The chain carries TRBV7-9 and TRBJ2-1, with TRBD2 identical over 10 bases. The CDR3 loop reads CASSPLAGVGAEQFF. The CDR3 DNA reads as TGTGCCAGCAGCCCTCTAGCGGGGGTCGGCGCGGAGCAGTTCTTC.